This entry is about one TCR beta chain. Its antigen is currently not known. Base qualities were left out, and no much larger clone turns up one base away. The sample originates from a study of blood T cell repertoires in COVID-19 (dated by TCRdb to 2020 to 2022). Background on the whole study: Collaborator samples came from the United States, Italy and Spain and covered acute and convalescent phases of COVID-19. The material from the prospective study consisted of cDNA or gDNA derived from T cells, B-cell-depleted T cells, or PBMCs. Deeply sampled blood TCRbeta repertoires from subjects exposed to, actively infected with, or recovered from COVID-19 were included in the dataset. The repertoires were released in a freely available public database meant as a resource for research on the immune response to SARS-CoV-2. The samples were drawn from the first 160 participants of the ongoing ImmuneRACE study and from 950 to 1,500 subjects provided by 6 global collaborators. Nearly every sample came with metadata listing a de-identified subject ID, COVID-19 status, age in years and sex. Where available, HLA class I and class II types were taken from metadata supplied by the sample provider and were not determined by assay-based typing.

Inclusive of the bounding cysteine and phenylalanine, the CDR3 is 15 residues long. Only the CDR3 part of the read is kept: 45 bases, read in frame from the first base. For CDR1 and CDR2, the germline V gene lists SGHDT and YYEEEE. V was cut back by 4 bases and J by 1 base, leaving a gap of 9 bases between them. Study-wide findings and limitations: The amount of clinical and demographic metadata varied by source and participant and was provided uncurated.

The immunoSEQ Assay, a bias-controlled multiplex PCR, was used to amplify TCRbeta CDR3 regions from genomic DNA. The paper's processing steps were these. Within the assay, amplification of reference gene primers was used to estimate how many nucleated cells each sample contained. To quantify the absolute abundance of each unique TCRbeta CDR3 rearrangement, sequence reads were collapsed and filtered. For each sample, productive Simpson clonality was calculated as the square root of Simpson's diversity index over productive rearrangements. In its TCRdb copy, this immuneACCESS table keeps in-frame sequences only and misses some clones. Where compared with another copy, unresolved V genes explain less than half of these, and the others have no known cause. V and J calls and clone size are copied from that table; D and trimming were computed from the DNA. Within this sample are tens of thousands of clones, with about 86% of them counted one time only. The top ten constitute approximately 12% of the sample.

The collaborating institutions used their own protocols to collect whole blood in K2EDTA tubes. Collaborator samples were shipped for TCRbeta analysis as frozen whole blood, isolated PBMCs, or DNA extracted from either sample type. The sequencing sample was made of peripheral blood. This chain is built from TRBV5-6 and TRBJ2-6; no D segment can be confidently identified. This clonotype originated in a human donor in a cohort sampled during active COVID-19. The CDR3 reads CASSPWPSGANVLTF. The bases read TGTGCCAGCAGCCCCTGGCCGTCTGGGGCCAACGTCCTGACTTTC. Reference TRBV5-6 and TRBJ2-6 proteins supply the regions before and after the CDR3; the full variable domain is: DAGVTQSPTHLIKTRGQQVTLRCSPKSGHDTVSWYQQALGQGPQFIFQYYEEEERQRGNFPDRFSGHQFPNYSSELNVNALLLGDSALYLCASSPWPSGANVLTFGAGSRLTVL.